This record covers a single T cell receptor (beta chain). Its antigen is not identified. The sample belongs to a study of cytomegalovirus exposure and HLA in healthy donors. Study outcomes and limitations: As a later analysis showed, a missense DCLRE1C variant was linked to trimming of TCR beta V- and J-genes.

There are 15 residues in the CDR3. V was shortened by 0 bases and J by 2 bases, with 9 bases between the two germline ends. Germline-derived CDR1 and CDR2 are SGDLS and YYNGEE. The PCR was carried out with 60 Vbeta primers and 13 Jbeta primers. TCRdb keeps only in-frame clones here, not all; method: immunoSEQ multiplex PCR. The data contain around 210,000 clones, around 77% of them singletons. This TCR was sampled from a woman in her thirties in good health and CMV-seronegative. The J gene is TRBJ2-1, the V gene TRBV9, with a tentative D call TRBD2 (5 bases). The sequencing sample was made of PBMCs. In DNA form, the CDR3 reads TGTGCCAGCAGCGTAGCCGAGGGAACCTACAATGAGCAGTTCTTC. As protein: CASSVAEGTYNEQFF.